The present entry profiles one T cell receptor (beta chain) with its context. Its specificity is unknown. Both iRepertoire HTBI primers and Arm-PCR of CDR3 regions were used to build the TCR beta libraries. TCRdb reanalysed the multiplex PCR reads using MiXCR and keeps one entry per CDR3 protein. In the table there are 250,000 to 300,000 distinct CDR3 sequences, under 25% of which are singletons. V lost 0 bases, J lost 2 bases, and 5 bases stayed unmatched. The germline V gene has CDR1 LGHDT and CDR2 YNNKEL (reference sequence). This CDR3 is built from 16 residues. The data were obtained in a study of regulatory T cells in long-lasting Graves disease. Whole-study context: Graves' disease counted as persistent after over 5 years of antithyroid drugs with positive TSH receptor antibodies. Study outcomes and limitations: Persistent Graves' patients showed less TCR diversity than newly diagnosed ones.

Time point in this sample: persistent/refractory GD, antithyroid drugs over 5 years with positive TRAb. TCR sequences were obtained from RNA taken from PBMCs. The chain carries TRBV3-1 and TRBJ2-7; 9 bases map to TRBD2. The sequence came from a female donor with Graves disease. The material was peripheral blood mononuclear cells (PBMCs), obtained when the disease was refractory, from a patient treated with antithyroid drugs. The CDR3 sequence is CASSQDVIAGAYEQYF. The CDR3 region has the DNA TGTGCCAGCAGCCAAGATGTGATAGCGGGAGCCTACGAGCAGTACTTC.